The next 19 T cell receptor beta chains were all read from a single sample in a study of neurological immune-mediated disorders. TCRdb independently ran MiXCR on the 5' RACE reads; one entry per CDR3 protein. Of under 70,000 distinct CDR3 sequences listed, approximately 3.4% were seen once; the top ten hold more than 4%. Sample: PBMCs. The source is a woman aged 45-65 years with multiple sclerosis.

There are many counts of this clonotype. The V and J genes are TRBV28 and TRBJ2-3; TRBD2 matches at 9 bases. V trimming: 3 bases; J trimming: 7 bases; junction bases outside the gene matches: 8. The CDR3 length is 15 residues. Germline V lookup: CDR1 MDHEN, CDR2 SYDVKM. CDR3 residues: CASSFGGGAGNTQYF. The CDR3 bases are TGTGCCAGCAGTTTTGGCGGGGGGGCTGGGAATACGCAGTATTTT.

This clonotype was seen many times. The chain couples TRBV28 to TRBJ2-2; D may be TRBD2 (7 bases). Germline values: CDR1 MDHEN, CDR2 SYDVKM. The CDR3 spans 12 residues. V was trimmed by 10 bases and J by 9 bases, leaving 15 bases between them. DNA for the CDR3: TGTGCCACCCAGATCGGGGGGCGGGAGCTGTTTTTT. Its translation: CATQIGGRELFF. The complete variable domain, with remaining parts taken from reference TRBV28 and TRBJ2-2, reads DVKVTQSSRYLVKRTGEKVFLECVQDMDHENMFWYRQDPGLGLRLIYFSYDVKMKEKGDIPEGYSVSREKKERFSLILESASTNQTSMYLCATQIGGRELFFGEGSRLTVL.

This clonotype was detected many times. The rearrangement joins TRBV7-9 to TRBJ1-4, with D possibly TRBD1 on 5 matching bases. This CDR3 is 12 amino acids long. Trimming pared 3 bases from V and 8 bases from J, leaving 7 bases between. In germline, CDR1 is SEHNR, CDR2 FQNEAQ (reference sequence). CDR3 sequence (DNA): TGTGCCAGCAGCTTCGAGGGGGAAAAACTGTTTTTT. This encodes CASSFEGEKLFF.

In its sample, this clonotype was seen many times. The chain has TRBV20-1 and TRBJ2-7; perhaps TRBD1 as D (6 bases). This CDR3 region has 13 residues. V lost 2 bases, J lost 5 bases, and 13 bases lay in between. From germline, CDR1 is DFQATT and CDR2 SNEGSKA (reference sequence). The CDR3 sequence is CSARQGSFDEQYV. In DNA form, the CDR3 reads TGCAGTGCTAGACAGGGGAGTTTCGACGAGCAGTACGTC.

This clonotype was seen at least ten times. The J gene is TRBJ2-3, the V gene TRBV5-6; D gene ambiguous. The CDR3 extends over 12 amino acids. Trimming stripped 3 bases from V and 5 bases from J, with 7 bases between. Germline assignment: CDR1 SGHDT and CDR2 YYEEEE. The CDR3 coding sequence is TGTGCCAGCAGCTCCACTGGAGATACGCAGTATTTT. Encoded protein: CASSSTGDTQYF.

This clonotype was recorded many times. The rearrangement links TRBV12-3 or TRBV12-4 to TRBJ2-1; no firm D call. The CDR3 consists of 15 residues. Deletions cut 6 bases from V and 0 bases from J, with 12 bases between. The CDR3 DNA reads as TGTGCCAGCAGACTGGGCACAAGCTCCTACAATGAGCAGTTCTTC. This sequence encodes CASRLGTSSYNEQFF.

The table lists this clonotype with many counts. The J gene is TRBJ2-2, the V gene TRBV10-2; no reliable D call. The germline V gene encodes CDR1 WSHSY and CDR2 SAAADI. The CDR3 totals 11 residues. V lost 10 bases to trimming and J lost 6 bases, with 9 bases between them. The CDR3 sequence is CATLRAGELFF. DNA for the CDR3: TGCGCCACCCTCAGAGCCGGGGAGCTGTTTTTT.

At least ten counts were recorded for this clonotype. V is TRBV20-1 and J is TRBJ2-3, with 9 nucleotides matching TRBD2. Germline lookup yields CDR1 DFQATT and CDR2 SNEGSKA (reference sequence). The length of the CDR3 is 15 residues. Trimming removed 4 bases from V and 4 bases from J; junction bases left unmatched: 9. This CDR3 is CSATRREGLADTQYF. Written as DNA, the CDR3 is TGCAGTGCTACCAGGCGGGAGGGCCTCGCAGATACGCAGTATTTT.

This clonotype was seen many times. This rearrangement joins TRBV6-6 to TRBJ1-1; 8 bases agree with TRBD1. V trimming: 7 bases; J trimming: 6 bases; junction bases outside the gene matches: 10. The germline V gene has CDR1 MNHNY and CDR2 SVGAGI (reference sequence). This CDR3 has 14 amino acids. The CDR3 region is CASTPDRGRPEAFF. The CDR3 DNA reads TGTGCCAGCACCCCAGACAGGGGAAGGCCTGAAGCTTTCTTT.

This clonotype was counted many times. This chain joins TRBV19 and TRBJ1-1, with 10 bases lining up with TRBD1. Germline trimming cut 4 bases from V and 7 bases from J; bases unmatched to any gene: 6. The germline V gene encodes CDR1 LNHDA and CDR2 SQIVND (reference sequence). This CDR3 has 14 amino acids. In DNA, the CDR3 is TGTGCCAGTAGTAGGCTTGGGACAGGGGTTGAAGCTTTCTTT. It yields the protein CASSRLGTGVEAFF.

The table lists this clonotype with many counts. This chain links TRBV7-3 with TRBJ2-7; D gene uncertain. CDR3 size: 15 residues. Germline lookup yields CDR1 SGHTA and CDR2 FQGTGA. The V end lost 0 bases, the J end lost 0 bases, and 9 bases lay between the germline ends. The CDR3 DNA reads as TGTGCCAGCAGCTTAACTGGTACGAACTCCTACGAGCAGTACTTC. Translation gives CASSLTGTNSYEQYF.

This clonotype was detected ten times or more. The gene calls are TRBV19 and TRBJ1-1; perhaps TRBD1 as D (5 bases). This CDR3 is 15 amino acids long. Germline assignment: CDR1 LNHDA and CDR2 SQIVND (reference sequence). The V gene lost 8 bases and the J gene lost 4 bases, with 20 bases spanning the gap. Here the CDR3 reads CASCGDQDGGTEAFF. CDR3 bases: TGTGCCAGTTGTGGGGACCAGGATGGGGGCACTGAAGCTTTCTTT.

This clonotype was recorded a few times. The chain employs TRBV28 and TRBJ1-1; D is undetermined. CDR1 MDHEN and CDR2 SYDVKM come from the germline V gene. This CDR3 spans 14 amino acids. V lost 1 base and J 2 bases, leaving 8 bases between the germline ends. The chain's CDR3 is CASSLYQANTEAFF. The CDR3 region has the DNA TGTGCCAGCAGTTTATACCAGGCCAACACTGAAGCTTTCTTT.

This clonotype was counted at least ten times. The gene calls are TRBV6-5 and TRBJ1-2, with 8 positions matching TRBD1. Per the germline V gene, CDR1 is MNHEY and CDR2 is SVGAGI. This CDR3 is 16 amino acids long. V trimming: 6 bases; J trimming: 4 bases; junction bases outside the gene matches: 13. The CDR3 reads CASSRSQGQGSYGYTF. The CDR3, as DNA: TGTGCCAGCAGCCGATCTCAAGGACAGGGTAGCTATGGCTACACCTTC.

This clonotype has at least ten counts. The chain is built from TRBV28 and TRBJ2-7, with D tentatively TRBD2 (6 bases). Germline V gene sequence: CDR1 MDHEN, CDR2 SYDVKM. V was pared by 7 bases and J by 6 bases, with 22 bases between. The CDR3 length is 15 residues. For the CDR3, the DNA is TGTGCCAGCATGTCCCTCTATCGGGAGTTCTCCGAGCAGTACTTC. Its protein is CASMSLYREFSEQYF.

This clonotype was recorded at least ten times. The V call is TRBV20-1, the J call TRBJ2-1; 8 bases align to TRBD2. The V and J ends lost 1 base and 6 bases, in that order; junction bases with no gene match: 5. Germline CDR1 and CDR2: DFQATT and SNEGSKA (reference sequence). CDR3 length: 14 amino acids. The CDR3 region is CSARVGLAGNEQFF. The CDR3 DNA follows: TGCAGTGCTAGAGTAGGGCTAGCGGGCAATGAGCAGTTCTTC.

This clonotype came up many times. The rearrangement uses TRBV27 and TRBJ2-6; 8 nucleotides match TRBD2. The CDR3 contains 16 residues. V lost 5 bases, J lost 2 bases, and 5 bases stayed unmatched. Germline assignment: CDR1 MNHEY and CDR2 SMNVEV (reference sequence). In DNA, the CDR3 is TGTGCCAGCAGTCCAGCGGGGGTCCCTGGGGCCAACGTCCTGACTTTC. It yields the protein CASSPAGVPGANVLTF.

This clonotype was picked up many times. The V call is TRBV5-1, the J call TRBJ2-1; 9 nucleotides align to TRBD1. CDR3 length equals 17 residues. Germline CDR1 SGHRS, CDR2 YFSETQ. Germline trimming cut 4 bases from V and 9 bases from J; bases unmatched to any gene: 17. This CDR3 reads CASSRGTGRVFATEQFF. Here the CDR3 DNA reads TGCGCCAGCAGCAGAGGGACAGGGCGGGTGTTTGCCACTGAGCAGTTCTTC.

This clonotype was seen a few times. The V gene is TRBV7-8, the J gene TRBJ1-1; possible D gene TRBD1, 6 bases. Germline CDR1 and CDR2: SGHVS and FQNEAQ. The CDR3 runs 13 residues. V dropped 3 bases and J dropped 11 bases, with 16 bases sitting between them. The CDR3 sequence is CASSFGKDSGAFF. CDR3 DNA sequence: TGTGCCAGCAGCTTCGGGAAGGACAGCGGGGCTTTCTTT.